This T cell receptor beta chain was identified during a study of identical twins. Whole-study results and caveats: Among beta out-of-frame sequences, excess sharing between twins appeared weaker. Out-of-frame alpha sequences common to twins exhibited a surplus of low generation probability.

Healthy Caucasians, and only they, were the donors. This clonotype was observed a handful of times. Its antigen is unknown. TCRdb ran MiXCR on the 5' RACE reads and lists one entry per CDR3 protein. The table lists 1.5 million to 2 million distinct CDR3 sequences, 25% to 35% of them singletons. Trimming cost V 2 bases and J 3 bases, with 14 bases left between them. The CDR3 is 15 amino acids. The germline CDR1 and CDR2 sequences are MNHNS and SASEGT. The receptor was derived from a newborn girl in good health. The V call is TRBV6-1, the J call TRBJ2-7; D uncertain. The sample taken for sequencing was cord blood. As DNA, the CDR3 is TGTGCCAGCAGTGAACCTGGCGGTGTCAGCTACGAGCAGTACTTC. Its protein product is CASSEPGGVSYEQYF.